These 15 T cell receptor beta chains originate from one sample sequenced in a study of T-cell memory formation after mild COVID-19. TCRdb re-called the 5' RACE reads through MiXCR, storing one row per CDR3 protein. The data show about 210,000 distinct CDR3 sequences, roughly a tenth seen once. Sequencing input: PBMCs or a T cell subset sorted from them (not recorded which). All receptors derive from a man between 18 and 29 years old who had mild COVID-19 (a few samples of this study predate the infection). Cell type and time point are not known.

This clonotype was seen repeatedly, ten times or more. The chain carries TRBV5-1 and TRBJ2-7, with 7 bases identical to TRBD2. The J segment lost 0 bases and the V segment lost 6 bases, leaving 12 bases of the junction unmatched. Germline CDR1 and CDR2: SGHRS and YFSETQ. The CDR3 is made up of 16 amino acids. The CDR3 coding sequence is TGCGCCAGCACAGGGAGGGGACGAGCAACCTCCTACGAGCAGTACGTC. Amino acid sequence: CASTGRGRATSYEQYV.

This clonotype was counted a few times. This chain joins TRBV6-6 and TRBJ1-2, with D tentatively TRBD1 (5 bases). CDR3 length: 11 residues. Trimming shortened V by 4 bases and J by 9 bases, and 9 bases separated the two germline ends. CDR1 and CDR2 (germline): MNHNY, SVGAGI (reference sequence). CDR3 residues: CASSFQGSYTF. CDR3 in DNA: TGTGCCAGCAGTTTCCAGGGAAGCTACACCTTC.

In this sample, this clonotype turned up a few times. The chain uses TRBV4-3 and TRBJ1-2, with 9 bases matching TRBD1. Germline CDR1 and CDR2: LGHNA and YSLEER. V dropped 4 bases and J dropped 5; count of bases not matched to a gene: 11. The CDR3 covers 16 residues. Here the CDR3 DNA reads TGCGCCAGCAGCCTAGGGAACAGGGGGCACGGATATGGCTACACCTTC. Protein product: CASSLGNRGHGYGYTF.

The gene calls are TRBV20-1 and TRBJ2-7; D is unclear. There are 13 residues in the CDR3. Trimming removed 1 base at V and 4 bases at J, with 11 bases between. The germline CDR1 and CDR2 sequences are DFQATT and SNEGSKA (reference sequence). The CDR3 nucleotides are TGCAGTGCTAGAGTGAGTCTGGGGTACGAGCAGTACTTC. Its protein is CSARVSLGYEQYF.

This clonotype was detected only a few times. This chain joins TRBV28 and TRBJ2-2; TRBD1 is a possible D gene (6 bases). Trimming cost V 10 bases and J 6 bases, with 18 bases left between them. The CDR3 sequence is 14 residues long. The V gene's germline CDR1 is MDHEN and CDR2 SYDVKM. For the CDR3, the DNA is TGTGCCACCACTGGGGGCAGGAGGTCCGGGGAGCTGTTTTTT. As protein: CATTGGRRSGELFF.

The chain is built from TRBV11-1 and TRBJ2-5; tentative D call: TRBD2 (6 bases). The CDR3 runs to 15 residues. With 2 bases removed from V and 3 bases from J, the gap between germline ends came to 13 bases. Germline-derived CDR1 and CDR2 are SGHAT and FQDESV (reference sequence). CDR3 in amino acids: CASSLSGDSEETQYF. For the CDR3, the DNA is TGTGCCAGCAGCTTAAGTGGGGACTCAGAAGAGACCCAGTACTTC.

The V and J genes are TRBV5-1 and TRBJ1-6; no firm D call. Per germline, CDR1 SGHRS and CDR2 YFSETQ. Trimming removed 0 bases from V and 10 bases from J, with 20 bases in between. This CDR3 has 17 amino acids. The CDR3 loop is CASSLAAEGRGRSPLHF. The CDR3 bases are TGCGCCAGCAGCTTGGCCGCCGAAGGCCGAGGGCGGTCACCCCTCCACTTT.

This clonotype appeared once. The chain carries TRBV27 and TRBJ2-5; a possible D gene is TRBD1 (5 bases). There are 10 residues in the CDR3. Per the germline V gene, CDR1 is MNHEY and CDR2 is SMNVEV (reference sequence). Trimming took off 9 bases at V and 4 bases at J, with 6 bases between the two ends. CDR3 loop: CARQGETQYF. In DNA form, the CDR3 reads TGTGCCAGGCAGGGAGAGACCCAGTACTTC.

This clonotype was counted only a few times. The chain has TRBV30 and TRBJ1-3; D remains ambiguous. V was pared by 2 bases and J by 4 bases, with 12 bases between. The germline CDR1 and CDR2 sequences are GTSNPN and SVGIG (reference sequence). The CDR3 has 14 amino acids. CDR3 protein: CAWSTSPEGNTIYF. The CDR3 coding sequence is TGTGCCTGGAGTACCTCCCCCGAGGGAAACACCATATATTTT.

This clonotype showed up just a few times. The chain recombines TRBV18 with TRBJ2-7, with no clear D. The CDR3 consists of 13 residues. V lost 2 bases to trimming and J lost 5 bases, with 10 bases between them. Germline CDR1 KGHSH, CDR2 LQKENI. The CDR3 region has the DNA TGTGCCAGCTCACCAGTTTCTGATCACGAGCAGTACTTC. Translated: CASSPVSDHEQYF.

The V and J genes are TRBV4-2 and TRBJ2-2, with D perhaps given as TRBD1 or TRBD2 (5 bases each). V was cut by 4 bases and J by 7 bases, with 16 bases left in between. The CDR3 is made up of 15 amino acids. Per the germline V gene, CDR1 is LGHNA and CDR2 is YNFKEQ. CDR3 amino acids: CASSRPGATGGELFF. CDR3 coding DNA: TGTGCCAGCAGCCGGCCCGGGGCCACGGGCGGGGAGCTGTTTTTT.

This chain joins TRBV2 and TRBJ2-2; tentative D call: TRBD1 (6 bases). Germline assignment: CDR1 SNHLY and CDR2 FYNNEI. V dropped 2 bases and J dropped 0 bases, with 13 bases sitting between them. There are 17 residues in the CDR3. As DNA, the CDR3 is TGTGCCAGCAGTGAACGGACGGGACACACGAACACCGGGGAGCTGTTTTTT. It translates to CASSERTGHTNTGELFF.

A note on this clonotype: At one end the junction does not follow the germline gene, possibly because of a read error. This CDR3 is CASCYWLEGDTGELFF. CDR3 nucleotides: TGTGCCAGCTGTTACTGGCTGGAGGGAGACACCGGGGAGCTGTTTTTT. The chain is built from TRBV6-2 or TRBV6-3 and TRBJ2-2; possible D gene TRBD2, 6 bases. This CDR3 has 16 residues. From germline, CDR1 is MNHEY and CDR2 SVGEGT.

This clonotype was found a few times. J is TRBJ1-4 and V is TRBV30; no firm D call. CDR1 is GTSNPN, CDR2 SVGIG, per germline (reference sequence). V shed 0 bases and J shed 12 bases, with 8 bases lying between them. The CDR3 has 11 residues. CDR3 coding DNA: TGTGCCTGGAGTGTACTCGGAGAACTGTTTTTT. The encoded protein is CAWSVLGELFF.

This clonotype turned up a few times. V is TRBV5-8 and J is TRBJ2-5; the match to TRBD1 covers 8 bases. With 5 bases clipped from V and 4 bases from J, the junction kept 13 bases outside the gene matches. The CDR3 covers 16 residues. Germline values: CDR1 SGHTS, CDR2 YDEGEE. The CDR3 region is CASRPGQALIGETQYF. The CDR3 DNA follows: TGTGCCAGCAGACCGGGACAGGCCCTAATCGGAGAGACCCAGTACTTC.